This T cell receptor (beta chain) appears in the sequencing data of a study of shared clonotypes between healthy human individuals. This clone has a single count. What it recognizes is unknown. Method: immunoSEQ multiplex PCR; TCRdb's copy keeps in-frame clones and lacks some. The sample lists over a million clones; around three quarters were seen once. Study results and caveats: The four-donor shared clonotypes exceeded non-shared clonotypes in generation probability, with non-shared ones scoring lower.

The junction had 13 bases not matched to a gene; V was cut back by 3 bases and J by 6 bases. The CDR3 covers 17 residues. Germline values: CDR1 SGHAT, CDR2 FQNNGV. V usage is TRBV11-2 and J usage is TRBJ1-3, with 8 bases that match TRBD1. The receptor comes from a man aged 18 to 30 in good health. Some clones in this sample may be carry-over from other donors' samples. What was sequenced was memory CD4+ T cells from PBMCs. As to subset: CD45RA-negative fraction. The CDR3 sequence: CASSFPPFMTGVNTIYF. The CDR3 bases are TGTGCCAGCAGCTTCCCCCCTTTTATGACAGGGGTAAACACCATATATTTT.